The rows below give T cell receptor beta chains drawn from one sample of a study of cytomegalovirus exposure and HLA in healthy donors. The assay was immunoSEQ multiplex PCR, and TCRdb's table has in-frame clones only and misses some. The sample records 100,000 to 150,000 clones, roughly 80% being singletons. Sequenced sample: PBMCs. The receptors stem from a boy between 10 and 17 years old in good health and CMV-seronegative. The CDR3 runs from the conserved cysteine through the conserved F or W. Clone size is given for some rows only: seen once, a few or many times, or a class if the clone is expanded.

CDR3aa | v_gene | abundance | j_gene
CASSQLCRLADSYEQYF | TRBV23-1 | few | TRBJ2-7
CANSIGLADEQYF | TRBV10-3 | - | TRBJ2-7
CASSSTEKQYF | TRBV7-9 | - | TRBJ2-7
CAISTGAIGYTF | TRBV10-3 | - | TRBJ1-2
CASSEDRAPSTDTQYF | TRBV6-1 | - | TRBJ2-3
CASRQMGQVTSGANVLTF | TRBV27 | - | TRBJ2-6
CASSVGNEQFF | TRBV6-5 | - | TRBJ2-1
CASSLGQKYEQYF | TRBV7-2 | once | TRBJ2-7
CASSDSGTPGKQYF | TRBV6-1 | - | TRBJ2-7
CASSEWDRAYEQYF | TRBV6-1 | - | TRBJ2-7
CASSIAEEQYF | TRBV19 | - | TRBJ2-7
CASSRDGGASGANVLTF | TRBV11-2 | - | TRBJ2-6
CSVEDLNEATEAFF | TRBV29-1 | - | TRBJ1-1
CSASHYEQYF | TRBV20-1 | once | TRBJ2-7
CASSLAQGNTEAFF | TRBV7-6 | - | TRBJ1-1
CASSFVQGSHSYEQYF | TRBV7-8 | - | TRBJ2-7
CASSLRARQGNNEQFF | TRBV7-9 | - | TRBJ2-1
CASSGHTTSGANVLTF | TRBV6-1 | - | TRBJ2-6
CASSLALNEQFF | TRBV5-8 | - | TRBJ2-1
CASSQNREGDYGYTF | TRBV18 | - | TRBJ1-2
CASSSSRLAVQETQYF | TRBV7-8 | - | TRBJ2-5
CASSRARSMDTEAFF | TRBV6-6 | - | TRBJ1-1
CASSRGSTEAFF | TRBV6-5 | - | TRBJ1-1
CASSQEFADYSTDTQYF | TRBV4-1 | - | TRBJ2-3
CASSLDRGYNQPQHF | TRBV7-2 | - | TRBJ1-5
CASGTANYGYTF | TRBV6-1 | - | TRBJ1-2
CASSLAALQGTYEQYF | TRBV11-3 | - | TRBJ2-7
CASTPGGYNYGYTF | TRBV2 | - | TRBJ1-2